This entry is about one T cell receptor (beta chain). The CDR3 has 14 residues. J lost 7 bases, V lost 2 bases, and 4 bases had no gene match. Germline V lookup: CDR1 ENHRY, CDR2 SYGVKD. This sample is drawn from a study of glioma-infiltrating T cells after dendritic cell vaccination. Study as a whole: Autologous tumor lysate-pulsed dendritic cell vaccination was given between about 2003 and 2013. Autologous tumor lysate was loaded overnight onto monocyte-derived dendritic cells grown seven days with IL-4 and GM-CSF.

Time point denoted: after dendritic cell vaccination, including at tumor progression/relapse. Blood PBMC samples: pre-vaccination, two weeks post third vaccination, and at tumor progression. Profiling relied on immunoSEQ multiplex PCR, and the TCRdb table lists in-frame clones only, not all of them. The table includes 100,000 or so clones, about 90% detected once. Sequencing used blood, obtained after dendritic cell vaccination. The chain links TRBV10-3 to TRBJ1-2; 10 nucleotides match TRBD1. This clonotype was sampled from a human donor with glioblastoma. The CDR3 reads CAISERTGGIGYTF. The CDR3 nucleotides are TGTGCCATCAGTGAGCGGACAGGGGGTATTGGCTACACCTTC.